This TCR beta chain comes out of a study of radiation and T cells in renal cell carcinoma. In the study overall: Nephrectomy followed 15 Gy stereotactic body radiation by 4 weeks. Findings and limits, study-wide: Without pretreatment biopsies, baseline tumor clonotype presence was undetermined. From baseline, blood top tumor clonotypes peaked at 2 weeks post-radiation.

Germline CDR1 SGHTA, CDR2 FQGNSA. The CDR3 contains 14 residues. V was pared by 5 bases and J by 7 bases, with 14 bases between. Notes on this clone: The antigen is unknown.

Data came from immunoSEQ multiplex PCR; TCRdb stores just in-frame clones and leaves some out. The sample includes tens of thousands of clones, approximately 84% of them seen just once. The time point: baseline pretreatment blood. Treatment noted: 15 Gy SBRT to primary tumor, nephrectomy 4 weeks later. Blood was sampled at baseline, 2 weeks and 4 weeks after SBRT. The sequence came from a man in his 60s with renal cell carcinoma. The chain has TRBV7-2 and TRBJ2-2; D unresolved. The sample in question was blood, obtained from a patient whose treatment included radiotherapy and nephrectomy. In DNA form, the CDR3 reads TGTGCCAGCAGCCTCGTCCGATGGGGCGGGGAGCTGTTTTTT. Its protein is CASSLVRWGGELFF. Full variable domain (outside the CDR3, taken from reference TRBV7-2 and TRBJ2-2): GAGVSQSPSNKVTEKGKDVELRCDPISGHTALYWYRQSLGQGLEFLIYFQGNSAPDKSGLPSDRFSAERTGGSVSTLTIQRTQQEDSAVYLCASSLVRWGGELFFGEGSRLTVL.